The sequence of this TCR beta chain was determined in a study of T cell responses to AZD1222 COVID-19 vaccine. Worth noting for this clone: The antigen is not known.

The V gene lost 10 bases and the J gene lost 10 bases, with 23 bases spanning the gap. CDR3 length equals 14 residues. Germline values: CDR1 ENHRY, CDR2 SYGVKD. Clones were sequenced by immunoSEQ multiplex PCR, and TCRdb holds only the in-frame ones, with some missing. The table lists around 83,000 clones, roughly 83% of them singletons. Study observations and caveats: Mapped onto spike, vaccine-associated CD4 TCRs spanned it and were dominant at 160-218 and 743-854.

This TCR derives from an adult in good health. The V call is TRBV10-3, the J call TRBJ1-5; a possible D gene is TRBD1 (6 bases). The starting material was peripheral blood, obtained on day 0 of AZD1222 vaccination. The CDR3 reads CATRGEGVLIPQHF. The CDR3 coding sequence is TGTGCCACCCGGGGAGAGGGGGTTTTAATACCCCAGCATTTT.